This TCR beta chain was retrieved from a study of T cell responses to AZD1222 COVID-19 vaccine. Whole-study context: Second-dose timings of about 4 or about 12 weeks were pooled. General study points: In a largely white British group with more females than males, clonal diversity was possibly underestimated. Targets within unmutated variant regions were reportedly found for nearly half of spike-specific TCRs.

CDR1 is SGHAT and CDR2 is FQNNGV in the germline V gene. Trimming pared 1 base from V and 4 bases from J, leaving 10 bases between. This CDR3 contains 14 residues. This clone came up once. No antigen is known for it. The table came from immunoSEQ multiplex PCR; TCRdb's copy has only in-frame clones and leaves some out. The table has some 130,000 clones, approximately 85% seen once. The clonotype was recovered from an adult in good health. The sequences come from peripheral blood, collected on day 0 of AZD1222 vaccination. V and J are TRBV11-2 and TRBJ1-1, with unresolved D. The DNA of the CDR3 is TGTGCCAGCAGCTTAGCACGGCGGGGCACTGAAGCTTTCTTT. This gives the protein CASSLARRGTEAFF.